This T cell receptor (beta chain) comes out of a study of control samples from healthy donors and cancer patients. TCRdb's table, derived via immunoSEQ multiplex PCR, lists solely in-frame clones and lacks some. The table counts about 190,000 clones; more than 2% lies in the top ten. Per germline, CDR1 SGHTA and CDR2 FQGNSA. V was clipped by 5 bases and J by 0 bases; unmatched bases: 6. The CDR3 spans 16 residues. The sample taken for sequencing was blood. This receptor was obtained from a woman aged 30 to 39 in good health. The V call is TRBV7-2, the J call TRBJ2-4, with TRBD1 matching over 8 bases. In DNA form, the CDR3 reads TGTGCCAGCAGCCCGTGGACAGGGCTAGCCAAAAACATTCAGTACTTC. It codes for CASSPWTGLAKNIQYF. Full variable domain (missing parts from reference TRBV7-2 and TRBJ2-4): GAGVSQSPSNKVTEKGKDVELRCDPISGHTALYWYRQSLGQGLEFLIYFQGNSAPDKSGLPSDRFSAERTGGSVSTLTIQRTQQEDSAVYLCASSPWTGLAKNIQYFGAGTRLSVL.